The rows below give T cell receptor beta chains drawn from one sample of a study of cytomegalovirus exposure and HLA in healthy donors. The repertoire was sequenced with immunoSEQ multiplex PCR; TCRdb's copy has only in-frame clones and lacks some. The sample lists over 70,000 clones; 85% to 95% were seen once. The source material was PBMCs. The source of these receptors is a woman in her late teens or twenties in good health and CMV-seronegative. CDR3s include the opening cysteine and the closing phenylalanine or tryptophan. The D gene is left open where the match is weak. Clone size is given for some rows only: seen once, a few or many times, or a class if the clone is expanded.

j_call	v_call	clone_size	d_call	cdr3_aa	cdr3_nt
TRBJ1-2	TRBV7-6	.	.	CASSPSLQGGYGYTF	TGTGCCAGCAGCCCGAGCCTACAGGGAGGGTATGGCTACACCTTC
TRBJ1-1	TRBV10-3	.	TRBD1	CAIRVSEFTGGAFF	TGTGCCATCAGGGTCAGTGAATTTACAGGGGGGGCTTTCTTT
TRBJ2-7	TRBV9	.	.	CASSVGGGRGSYEQYF	TGTGCCAGCAGCGTAGGGGGGGGCAGGGGATCCTACGAGCAGTACTTC
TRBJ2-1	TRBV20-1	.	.	CSAREGAGQFF	TGCAGTGCTAGAGAGGGGGCAGGGCAGTTCTTC
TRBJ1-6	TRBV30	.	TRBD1	CAWSRGQGRSPLHF	TGTGCCTGGAGTAGGGGACAGGGGCGTTCACCCCTCCACTTT
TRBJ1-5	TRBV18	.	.	CASSPVRLGNQPQHF	TGTGCCAGCTCACCAGTCAGGTTAGGCAATCAGCCCCAGCATTTT
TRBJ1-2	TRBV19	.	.	CASSRLGGGHGYTF	TGTGCCAGTAGTCGCCTCGGGGGAGGCCATGGCTACACCTTC
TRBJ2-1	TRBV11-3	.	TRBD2	CASSGLAGANEQFF	TGTGCCAGCAGCGGACTAGCGGGGGCCAATGAGCAGTTCTTC
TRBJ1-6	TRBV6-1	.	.	CASSETGGAYSPLHF	TGTGCCAGCAGTGAAACGGGGGGCGCTTATTCACCCCTCCACTTT
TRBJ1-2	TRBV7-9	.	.	CASSLVGLTIVSSGYTF	TGTGCCAGCAGCTTAGTGGGGCTTACTATTGTTTCTAGTGGCTACACCTTC
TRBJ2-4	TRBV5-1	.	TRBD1	CASSFTDRDVNIQYF	TGCGCCAGCAGCTTTACGGACAGGGATGTGAACATTCAGTACTTC
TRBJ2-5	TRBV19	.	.	CASSIDGEETQYF	TGTGCCAGTAGTATAGACGGAGAAGAGACCCAGTACTTC
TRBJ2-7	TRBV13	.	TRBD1	CASRIGTGAYEQYF	TGTGCCAGTCGAATTGGGACAGGTGCATACGAGCAGTACTTC
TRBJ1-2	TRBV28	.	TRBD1	CASSLFYVSADRGAYGYTF	TGTGCCAGCAGTTTATTTTATGTTTCAGCGGACAGGGGGGCCTATGGCTACACCTTC
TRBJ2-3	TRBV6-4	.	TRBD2	CASSDLAGVTDTQYF	TGTGCCAGCAGTGACCTAGCGGGGGTCACAGATACGCAGTATTTT
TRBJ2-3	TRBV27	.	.	CASSRLSETDTQYF	TGTGCCAGCAGCCGACTATCGGAGACAGATACGCAGTATTTT
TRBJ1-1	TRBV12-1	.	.	CASSLIQGHTEAFF	TGTGCCAGCAGCTTAATCCAGGGTCACACTGAAGCTTTCTTT
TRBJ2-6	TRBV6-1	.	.	CASSDRRSGANVLTF	TGTGCCAGCAGTGATCGGAGATCTGGGGCCAACGTCCTGACTTTC
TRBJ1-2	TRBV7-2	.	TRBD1	CASSGGVGTGSIYGYTF	TGTGCCAGCAGCGGGGGGGTTGGGACAGGGTCAATCTATGGCTACACCTTC
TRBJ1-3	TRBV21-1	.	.	CASRETDGNTIYF	TGTGCCAGCAGAGAGACAGACGGGAACACCATATATTTT
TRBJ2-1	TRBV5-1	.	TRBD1	CASSLEPRGHHYNEQFF	TGCGCCAGCAGCTTGGAGCCCAGGGGGCACCATTACAATGAGCAGTTCTTC
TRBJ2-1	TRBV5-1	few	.	CASSLVQAGEQFF	TGCGCCAGCAGCTTGGTACAGGCGGGAGAGCAGTTCTTC
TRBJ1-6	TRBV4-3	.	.	CASSLRETGRGSYNSPLHF	TGCGCCAGCAGCCTTAGAGAGACAGGCCGGGGCTCCTATAATTCACCCCTCCACTTT